This T cell receptor beta chain was obtained from a study of T-cell reconstitution after alpha-beta-depleted transplantation in children. In this sample, this clonotype turned up many times. As yet, its antigen is unknown. Preparation of the TCRbeta library involved a method that used unique molecular identifiers. Via MiXCR, TCRdb re-called the PCR reads, giving one row per CDR3 protein. The sample lists roughly 200,000 distinct CDR3 sequences; under 13% were seen once. Regarding the study as a whole: Surviving recipient T cells and thymic progenitors accounted for the high day-60 TCRbeta diversity observed in some patients. There were reportedly several hundred expanded graft clones from which alpha-beta T cells came about two months after transplant.

The starting material was PBMCs, obtained before TCRalphabeta/CD19-depleted stem cell transplant. The receptor's source is a child under two years old with acute myeloid leukemia, due to receive a stem cell transplant.

CDR3 protein: CATSDLEETQYF. The CDR3 DNA reads as TGTGCCACCAGTGATCTTGAAGAGACCCAGTACTTC. J is TRBJ2-5 and V is TRBV24-1; D remains ambiguous. V shed 3 bases and J shed 3 bases, with 4 bases lying between them. The CDR3 is 12 amino acids. Germline V CDR1 and CDR2: KGHDR, SFDVKD.